This TCR beta chain was found in a study of cytomegalovirus exposure and HLA in healthy donors. Study-level background: Earlier, 180 million or so T cells were analyzed, and 90 million to 140 million unique TCR beta sequences were found among them.

Details on this clone: The antigen remains undetermined. Germline is not matched at one junction end, which may reflect a read error.

Germline CDR1 and CDR2: KGHSH and LQKENI. The CDR3 spans 15 residues. Primers included in the PCR were 60 Vbeta and 13 Jbeta primers. This table comes from immunoSEQ multiplex PCR, and its TCRdb copy is limited to in-frame clones, with some not included. The sample carries roughly 100,000 clones, around 75% recorded once. Study outcomes and limitations: Indistinguishability led to the exclusion of some V segments, TRBV6-2 and TRBV6-3 included. Most TCR sequences were seen very rarely across donors, but some public TCRs occurred in many. Specificity for CMV antigens was confirmed in vitro for three of the CMV-associated chains.

This TCR came from a male donor in good health and CMV-seropositive. Sequenced material: PBMCs. The V call is TRBV18, the J call TRBJ1-5; 8 bases fit TRBD1. The CDR3: CASSSGQGSNQPQNF. The CDR3, as DNA: TGTGCCAGCTCATCCGGACAGGGAAGCAATCAGCCCCAGAATTTT.